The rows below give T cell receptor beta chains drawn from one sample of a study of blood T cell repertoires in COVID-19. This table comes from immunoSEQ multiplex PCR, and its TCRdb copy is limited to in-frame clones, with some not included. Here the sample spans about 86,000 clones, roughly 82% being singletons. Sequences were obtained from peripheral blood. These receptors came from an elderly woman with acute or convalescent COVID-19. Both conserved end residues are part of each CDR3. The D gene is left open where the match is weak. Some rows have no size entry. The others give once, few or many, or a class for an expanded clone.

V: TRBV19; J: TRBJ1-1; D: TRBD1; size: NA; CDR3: CASSSPTGGTVNTEAFF; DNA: TGTGCCAGTAGTTCCCCGACAGGGGGCACGGTGAACACTGAAGCTTTCTTT
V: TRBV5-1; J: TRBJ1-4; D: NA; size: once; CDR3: CASSLGDGGINEKLFF; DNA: TGCGCCAGCAGCTTGGGCGACGGCGGCATAAATGAAAAACTGTTTTTT
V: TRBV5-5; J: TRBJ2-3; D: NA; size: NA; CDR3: CASSLTTETQYF; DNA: TGTGCCAGCAGCTTGACGACAGAGACGCAGTATTTT
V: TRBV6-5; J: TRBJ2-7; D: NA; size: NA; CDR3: CASNPGEAHEQYF; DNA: TGTGCCAGCAACCCGGGGGAGGCCCACGAGCAGTACTTC
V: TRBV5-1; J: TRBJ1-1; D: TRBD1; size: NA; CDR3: CASSLDRGDTEAFF; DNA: TGCGCCAGCAGCCTCGACAGGGGGGACACTGAAGCTTTCTTT
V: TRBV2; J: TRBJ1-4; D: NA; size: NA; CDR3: CASSSDRGGEKLFF; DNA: TGTGCCAGCAGTTCTGACAGAGGAGGGGAAAAACTGTTTTTT
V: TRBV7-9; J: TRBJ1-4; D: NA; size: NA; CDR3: CASSVTGTKNEKLFF; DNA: TGTGCCAGCAGCGTTACCGGGACAAAGAACGAAAAACTGTTTTTT
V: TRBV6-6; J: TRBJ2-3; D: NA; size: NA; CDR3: CASSYTGLDTQYF; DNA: TGTGCCAGCAGTTATACGGGACTGGATACGCAGTATTTT
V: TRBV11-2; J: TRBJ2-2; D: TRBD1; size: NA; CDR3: CASSPDRVGTGELFF; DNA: TGTGCCAGCAGCCCAGACAGGGTCGGGACCGGGGAGCTGTTTTTT
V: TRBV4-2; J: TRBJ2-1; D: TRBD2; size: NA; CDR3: CASSQDLGGTSGSYEQFF; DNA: TGTGCCAGCAGCCAAGATCTTGGAGGGACTAGCGGGAGCTATGAGCAGTTCTTC
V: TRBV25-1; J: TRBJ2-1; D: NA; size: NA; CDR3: CASSGYSSASSYNEQFF; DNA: TGTGCCAGCAGTGGTTACTCTAGCGCCAGCTCCTACAATGAGCAGTTCTTC
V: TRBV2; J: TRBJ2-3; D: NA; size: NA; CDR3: CASSVHGQGAVTQYF; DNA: TGTGCCAGCAGTGTCCATGGGCAGGGCGCAGTTACGCAGTATTTT
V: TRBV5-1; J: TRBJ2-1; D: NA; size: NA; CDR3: CASSLGVSNEQFF; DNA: TGCGCCAGCAGCTTGGGTGTCAGCAATGAGCAGTTCTTC
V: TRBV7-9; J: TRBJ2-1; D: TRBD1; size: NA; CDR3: CASSLGQGNEQFF; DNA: TGTGCCAGCAGCCTGGGACAGGGCAATGAGCAGTTCTTC
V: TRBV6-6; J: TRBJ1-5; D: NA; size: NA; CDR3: CASGAVTQPQHF; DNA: TGTGCCTCAGGGGCGGTAACACAGCCCCAGCATTTT
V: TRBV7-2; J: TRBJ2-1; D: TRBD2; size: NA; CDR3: CASSGLAGGFGYNEQFF; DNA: TGTGCCAGCAGTGGACTAGCGGGAGGATTCGGTTACAATGAGCAGTTCTTC
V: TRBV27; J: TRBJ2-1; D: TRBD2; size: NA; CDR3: CASSKLAGGNYEQFF; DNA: TGTGCCAGCAGTAAACTAGCGGGAGGGAACTATGAGCAGTTCTTC
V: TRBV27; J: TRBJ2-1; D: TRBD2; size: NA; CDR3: CASSRAGGAYNEQFF; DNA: TGTGCCAGCAGTAGAGCGGGAGGCGCCTACAATGAGCAGTTCTTC
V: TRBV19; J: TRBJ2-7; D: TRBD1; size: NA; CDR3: CASSIEGQLYEQYF; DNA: TGTGCCAGTAGTATCGAGGGACAGCTCTACGAGCAGTACTTC
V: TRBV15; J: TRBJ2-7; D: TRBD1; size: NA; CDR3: CATSRGTGQGREQYF; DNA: TGTGCCACCAGCAGAGGAACCGGACAGGGGAGAGAGCAGTACTTC
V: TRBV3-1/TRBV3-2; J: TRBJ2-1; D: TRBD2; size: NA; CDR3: CASSFDEGLAGVNEQFF; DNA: TGTGCCAGCAGCTTTGATGAGGGACTAGCGGGAGTAAATGAGCAGTTCTTC
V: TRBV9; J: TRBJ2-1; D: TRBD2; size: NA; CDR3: CASSGLATGNEQFF; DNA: TGTGCCAGCTCCGGACTAGCAACGGGTAATGAGCAGTTCTTC
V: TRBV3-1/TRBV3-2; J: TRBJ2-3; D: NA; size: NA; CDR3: CASSPLFAENTQYF; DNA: TGTGCCAGCAGCCCATTGTTCGCTGAGAATACGCAGTATTTT
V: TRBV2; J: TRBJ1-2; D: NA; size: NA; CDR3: CASSELGQGRGGYTF; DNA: TGTGCCAGCAGTGAACTCGGGCAGGGGAGAGGGGGCTACACCTTC
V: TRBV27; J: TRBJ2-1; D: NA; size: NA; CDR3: CASSFRLGATYNEQFF; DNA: TGTGCCAGCAGTTTTAGGTTGGGGGCCACCTACAATGAGCAGTTCTTC
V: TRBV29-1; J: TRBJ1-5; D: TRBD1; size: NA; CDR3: CSVVGQGGQPQHF; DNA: TGCAGCGTCGTTGGACAGGGTGGCCAGCCCCAGCATTTT
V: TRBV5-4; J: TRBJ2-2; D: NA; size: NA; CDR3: CASRDTGTLTGELFF; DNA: TGTGCCAGCAGGGATACCGGGACTCTAACCGGGGAGCTGTTTTTT
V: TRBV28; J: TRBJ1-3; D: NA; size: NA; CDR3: CASSLSGPGGNTIYF; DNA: TGTGCCAGCAGTTTATCAGGGCCCGGGGGAAACACCATATATTTT
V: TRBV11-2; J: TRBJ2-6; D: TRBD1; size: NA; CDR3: CASTISQGASGANVLTF; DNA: TGTGCCAGCACTATTAGCCAGGGGGCCTCTGGGGCCAACGTCCTGACTTTC
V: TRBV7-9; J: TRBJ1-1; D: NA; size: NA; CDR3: CASSLQGQTEAFF; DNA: TGTGCCAGCAGCCTACAAGGACAGACAGAAGCTTTCTTT
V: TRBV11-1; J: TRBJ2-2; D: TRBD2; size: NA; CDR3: CASSWGGLALTGELFF; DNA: TGTGCCAGCAGCTGGGGTGGACTAGCGCTCACCGGGGAGCTGTTTTTT
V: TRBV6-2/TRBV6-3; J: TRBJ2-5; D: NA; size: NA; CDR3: CASSYLTETQYF; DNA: TGTGCCAGCAGTTATCTAACAGAGACCCAGTACTTC
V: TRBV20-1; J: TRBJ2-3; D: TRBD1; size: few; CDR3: CSASSWSPGQGRTDTQYF; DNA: TGCAGTGCTAGTTCGTGGAGTCCGGGACAGGGGCGCACAGATACGCAGTATTTT
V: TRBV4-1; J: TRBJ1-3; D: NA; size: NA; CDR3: CASSLLPQGSGNTIYF; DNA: TGCGCCAGCAGCCTACTCCCCCAGGGGTCCGGAAACACCATATATTTT
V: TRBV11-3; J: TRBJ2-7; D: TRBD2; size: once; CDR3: CASSVSGDNYEQYF; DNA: TGTGCCAGCAGCGTTAGCGGGGACAACTACGAGCAGTACTTC
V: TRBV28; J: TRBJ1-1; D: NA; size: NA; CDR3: CASSVQVPSTEAFF; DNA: TGTGCCAGCAGTGTACAGGTGCCGAGCACTGAAGCTTTCTTT
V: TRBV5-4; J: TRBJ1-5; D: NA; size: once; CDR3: CASSSTGQPNQPQHF; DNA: TGTGCCAGCAGCTCCACCGGACAGCCCAATCAGCCCCAGCATTTT
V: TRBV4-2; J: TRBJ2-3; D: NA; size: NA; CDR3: CASSQDQGGGSDTQYF; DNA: TGTGCCAGCAGCCAAGATCAGGGGGGAGGCTCAGATACGCAGTATTTT
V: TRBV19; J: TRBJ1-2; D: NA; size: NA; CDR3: CASSKPGNDYGYTF; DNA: TGTGCCAGTAGTAAACCCGGGAATGACTATGGCTACACCTTC
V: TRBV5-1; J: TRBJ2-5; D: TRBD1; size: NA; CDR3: CASSRNPGQVNPFQETQYF; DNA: TGCGCCAGCAGCAGAAATCCGGGACAGGTAAACCCCTTCCAAGAGACCCAGTACTTC
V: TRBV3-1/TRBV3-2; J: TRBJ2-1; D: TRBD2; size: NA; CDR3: CASSSGLAVHNEQFF; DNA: TGTGCCAGCAGCTCGGGACTAGCGGTCCACAATGAGCAGTTCTTC
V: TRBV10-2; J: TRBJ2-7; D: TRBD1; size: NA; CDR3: CASRDRASAYEQYF; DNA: TGCGCCAGCAGAGACAGGGCGTCCGCCTACGAGCAGTACTTC
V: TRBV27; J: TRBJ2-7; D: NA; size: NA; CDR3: CASSLQAGTYEQYF; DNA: TGTGCCAGCAGTTTACAGGCAGGGACATACGAGCAGTACTTC